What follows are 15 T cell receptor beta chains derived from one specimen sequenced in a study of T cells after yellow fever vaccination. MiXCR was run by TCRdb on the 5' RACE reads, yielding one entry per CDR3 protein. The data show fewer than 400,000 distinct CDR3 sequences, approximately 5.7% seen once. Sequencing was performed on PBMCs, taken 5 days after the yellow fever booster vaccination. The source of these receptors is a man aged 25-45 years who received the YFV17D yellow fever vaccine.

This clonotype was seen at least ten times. The CDR3, as DNA: TGCGCCAGCAGCCCGTCGGATCTCCCATCCTACGAGCAGTACTTC. It specifies CASSPSDLPSYEQYF. The rearrangement links TRBV4-3 to TRBJ2-7; D gene unclear. This CDR3 is 15 amino acids long. Germline V lookup: CDR1 LGHNA, CDR2 YSLEER. Trimming cost V 4 bases and J 1 base, with 14 bases left between them.

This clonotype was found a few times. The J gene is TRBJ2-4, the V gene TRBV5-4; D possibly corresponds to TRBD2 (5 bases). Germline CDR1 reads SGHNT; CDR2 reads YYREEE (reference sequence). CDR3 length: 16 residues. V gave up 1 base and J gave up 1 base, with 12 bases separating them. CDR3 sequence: CASSLPGVGAKNIQYF. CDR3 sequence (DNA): TGTGCCAGCAGCTTGCCCGGGGTGGGTGCCAAAAACATTCAGTACTTC.

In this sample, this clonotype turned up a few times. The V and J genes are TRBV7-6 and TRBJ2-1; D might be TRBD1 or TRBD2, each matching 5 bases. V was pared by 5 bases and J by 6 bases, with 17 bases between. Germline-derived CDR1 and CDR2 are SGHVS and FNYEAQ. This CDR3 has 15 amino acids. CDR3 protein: CASSLPGAGLNEQFF. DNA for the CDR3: TGTGCCAGCAGCCTACCCGGGGCGGGCCTCAATGAGCAGTTCTTC.

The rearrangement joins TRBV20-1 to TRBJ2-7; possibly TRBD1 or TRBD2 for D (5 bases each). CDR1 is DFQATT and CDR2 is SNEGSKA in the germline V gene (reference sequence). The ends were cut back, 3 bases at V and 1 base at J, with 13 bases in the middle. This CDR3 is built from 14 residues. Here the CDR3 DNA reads TGCAGTGCTAGCGGCAGGGAGACGTCCTACGAGCAGTACTTC. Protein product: CSASGRETSYEQYF.

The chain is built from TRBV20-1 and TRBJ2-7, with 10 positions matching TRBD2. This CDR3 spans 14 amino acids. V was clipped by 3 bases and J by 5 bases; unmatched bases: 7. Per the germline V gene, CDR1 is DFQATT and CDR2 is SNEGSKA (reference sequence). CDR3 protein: CSARRLAGVDEQYF. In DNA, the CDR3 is TGCAGTGCTAGGCGACTAGCGGGTGTGGACGAGCAGTACTTC.

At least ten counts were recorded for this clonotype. CDR3 sequence: CSARDRGRWTYEQYF. CDR3 nucleotide sequence: TGCAGTGCTAGAGATCGTGGGAGGTGGACCTACGAGCAGTACTTC. The chain links TRBV20-1 to TRBJ2-7, with a weak D call TRBD2 (6 bases). Trimming cost V 0 bases and J 2 bases, with 14 bases left between them. Per germline, CDR1 DFQATT and CDR2 SNEGSKA (reference sequence). The CDR3 has 15 residues.

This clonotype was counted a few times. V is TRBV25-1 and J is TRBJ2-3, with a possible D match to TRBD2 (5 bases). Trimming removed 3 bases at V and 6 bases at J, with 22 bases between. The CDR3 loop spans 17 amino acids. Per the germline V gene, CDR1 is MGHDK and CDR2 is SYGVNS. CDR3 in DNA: TGTGCCAGCAGTGAGACGGGGTCTTTCTTGGAACGTGATACGCAGTATTTT. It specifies CASSETGSFLERDTQYF.

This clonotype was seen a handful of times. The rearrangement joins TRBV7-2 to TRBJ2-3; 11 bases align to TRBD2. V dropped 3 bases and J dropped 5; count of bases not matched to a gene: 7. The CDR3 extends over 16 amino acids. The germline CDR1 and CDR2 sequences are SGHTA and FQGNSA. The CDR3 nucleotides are TGTGCCAGCAGCTTGCGTCTAGCGGGAGGAGGAGATACGCAGTATTTT. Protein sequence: CASSLRLAGGGDTQYF.

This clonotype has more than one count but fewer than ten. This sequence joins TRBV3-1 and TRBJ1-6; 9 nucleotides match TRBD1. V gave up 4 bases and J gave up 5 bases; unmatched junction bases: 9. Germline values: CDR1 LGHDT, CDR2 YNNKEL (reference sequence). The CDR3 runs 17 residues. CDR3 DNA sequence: TGTGCCAGCAGCCCCACTGGACAGGGGCATAATAATTCACCCCTCCACTTT. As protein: CASSPTGQGHNNSPLHF.

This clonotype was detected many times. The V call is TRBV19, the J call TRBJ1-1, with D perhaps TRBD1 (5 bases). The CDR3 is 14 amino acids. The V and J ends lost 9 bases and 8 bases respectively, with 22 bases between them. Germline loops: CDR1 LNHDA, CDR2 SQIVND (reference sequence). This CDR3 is CASKWAEGRDEAFF. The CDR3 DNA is TGTGCCAGCAAATGGGCAGAGGGTCGGGACGAAGCTTTCTTT.

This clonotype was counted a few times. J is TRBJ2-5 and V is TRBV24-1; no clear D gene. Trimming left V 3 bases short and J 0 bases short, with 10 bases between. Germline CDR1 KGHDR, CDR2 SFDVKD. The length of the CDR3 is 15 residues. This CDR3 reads CATSDPAAYQETQYF. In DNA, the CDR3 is TGTGCCACCAGTGATCCGGCCGCGTACCAAGAGACCCAGTACTTC.

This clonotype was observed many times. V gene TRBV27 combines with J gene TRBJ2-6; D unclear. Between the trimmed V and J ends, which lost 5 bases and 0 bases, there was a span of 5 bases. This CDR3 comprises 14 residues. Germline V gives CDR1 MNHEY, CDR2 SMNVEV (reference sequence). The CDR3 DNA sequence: TGTGCCAGCAGTGGGCTCTCTGGGGCCAACGTCCTGACTTTC. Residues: CASSGLSGANVLTF.

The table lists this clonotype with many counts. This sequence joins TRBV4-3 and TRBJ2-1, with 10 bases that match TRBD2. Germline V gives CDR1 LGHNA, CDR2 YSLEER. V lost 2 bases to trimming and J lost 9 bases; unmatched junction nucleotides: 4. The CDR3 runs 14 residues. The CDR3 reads CASSQPGLASEQFF. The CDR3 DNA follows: TGCGCCAGCAGCCAACCGGGACTAGCGTCTGAGCAGTTCTTC.

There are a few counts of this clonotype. The CDR3 protein is CASSPRNRAGADTQYF. CDR3 nucleotide sequence: TGTGCCAGCAGCCCCCGGAATCGAGCGGGGGCAGATACGCAGTATTTT. The chain couples TRBV12-3 or TRBV12-4 to TRBJ2-3; 8 bases align to TRBD2. Germline trimming cut 6 bases from V and 4 bases from J; bases unmatched to any gene: 12. The CDR3 has 16 amino acids.

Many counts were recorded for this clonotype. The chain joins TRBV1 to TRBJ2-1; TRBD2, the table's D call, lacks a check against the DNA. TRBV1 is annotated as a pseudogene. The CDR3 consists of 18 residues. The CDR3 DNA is TGCACCAGCAGCCAAGCCCAACCGAGCGGGAGGGCCCTCGGTGAGCAGTTCTTC. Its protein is CTSSQAQPSGRALGEQFF.